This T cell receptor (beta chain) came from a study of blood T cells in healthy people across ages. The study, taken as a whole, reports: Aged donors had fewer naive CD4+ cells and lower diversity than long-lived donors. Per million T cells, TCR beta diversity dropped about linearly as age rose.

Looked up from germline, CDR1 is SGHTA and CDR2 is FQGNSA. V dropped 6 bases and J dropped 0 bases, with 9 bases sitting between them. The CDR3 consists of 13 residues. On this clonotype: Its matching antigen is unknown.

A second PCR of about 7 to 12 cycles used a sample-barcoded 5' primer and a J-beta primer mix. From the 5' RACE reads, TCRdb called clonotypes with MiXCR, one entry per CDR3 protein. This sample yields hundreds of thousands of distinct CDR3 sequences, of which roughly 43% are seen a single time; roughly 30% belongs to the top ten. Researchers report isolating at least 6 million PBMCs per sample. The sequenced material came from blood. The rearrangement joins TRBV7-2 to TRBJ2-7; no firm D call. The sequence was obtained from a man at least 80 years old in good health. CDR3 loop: CASSPESSYEQYF. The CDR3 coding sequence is TGTGCCAGCAGTCCAGAGAGCTCCTACGAGCAGTACTTC.